The 6 T cell receptor beta chains in this list originate from one sample, sequenced in a study of blood T cell repertoires in COVID-19. Clones were sequenced by immunoSEQ multiplex PCR, and TCRdb holds only the in-frame ones, with some missing. The table has 270,000 or so clones, approximately 91% seen once. The sample consisted of PBMCs or T cells enriched from blood (not recorded which). The receptors were gathered from a woman aged 40 to 50 with acute COVID-19.

This chain uses TRBV4-1 with TRBJ1-3; D may be TRBD1 (5 bases). Germline values: CDR1 MGHRA, CDR2 YSYEKL. V was trimmed by 4 bases and J by 2 bases, leaving 12 bases between them. This CDR3 contains 15 residues. CDR3 loop: CASSPSSGAGNTIYF. The CDR3 DNA reads as TGCGCCAGCAGCCCCAGCTCGGGGGCTGGAAACACCATATATTTT.

The chain uses TRBV9 and TRBJ2-5; 12 bases agree with TRBD1. Trimming took 7 bases from V and 4 from J; bases not matched to a gene: 5. Germline CDR1 and CDR2: SGDLS and YYNGEE. The CDR3 runs to 14 residues. The CDR3 DNA sequence: TGTGCCAGCTCCCGGGACAGGGGGCTAGAGACCCAGTACTTC. Amino acids: CASSRDRGLETQYF. Full variable domain (remainder filled in from reference TRBV9 and TRBJ2-5): DSGVTQTPKHLITATGQRVTLRCSPRSGDLSVYWYQQSLDQGLQFLIQYYNGEERAKGNILERFSAQQFPDLHSELNLSSLELGDSALYFCASSRDRGLETQYFGPGTRLLVL.

The rearrangement links TRBV19 to TRBJ1-5; tentatively, D is TRBD1 (6 bases). The CDR3 consists of 13 residues. Germline CDR1 reads LNHDA; CDR2 reads SQIVND (reference sequence). Trimming removed 7 bases from V and 4 bases from J, with 11 bases in between. CDR3 sequence: CASTRQGNQPQHF. Here the CDR3 DNA reads TGTGCCAGTACCCGTCAGGGGAATCAGCCCCAGCATTTT. The full variable domain, rest sourced from reference TRBV19 and TRBJ1-5, is DGGITQSPKYLFRKEGQNVTLSCEQNLNHDAMYWYRQDPGQGLRLIYYSQIVNDFQKGDIAEGYSVSREKKESFPLTVTSAQKNPTAFYLCASTRQGNQPQHFGDGTRLSIL.

The chain joins TRBV6-5 to TRBJ1-5; 9 bases agree with TRBD1. Germline V lookup: CDR1 MNHEY, CDR2 SVGAGI. J was trimmed by 3 bases and V by 7 bases; bases with no gene match: 7. The CDR3 is 15 residues long. The CDR3 sequence: CASMRQGEPNQPQHF. The CDR3 DNA is TGTGCCAGCATGCGACAGGGGGAACCCAATCAGCCCCAGCATTTT.

J is TRBJ1-2 and V is TRBV29-1; a weak D match, TRBD1 (5 bases). The length of the CDR3 is 13 residues. The ends were cut back, 2 bases at V and 6 bases at J, with 13 bases in the middle. Germline CDR1 reads SQVTM; CDR2 reads ANQGSEA. The CDR3 loop is CSVEWGNIHGYTF. In DNA form, the CDR3 reads TGCAGCGTTGAATGGGGCAATATCCATGGCTACACCTTC.

V usage is TRBV23-1 and J usage is TRBJ1-3; TRBD1 might be the D (6 bases). TRBV23-1 is assigned to the ORF class and has an uncertain function. Between the trimmed V and J ends, which lost 0 bases and 3 bases, there was a span of 12 bases. The CDR3 covers 16 residues. The CDR3 DNA reads TGCGCCAGCAGTCAATCCACAGGGCTCTTTGGAAACACCATATATTTT. It specifies CASSQSTGLFGNTIYF.